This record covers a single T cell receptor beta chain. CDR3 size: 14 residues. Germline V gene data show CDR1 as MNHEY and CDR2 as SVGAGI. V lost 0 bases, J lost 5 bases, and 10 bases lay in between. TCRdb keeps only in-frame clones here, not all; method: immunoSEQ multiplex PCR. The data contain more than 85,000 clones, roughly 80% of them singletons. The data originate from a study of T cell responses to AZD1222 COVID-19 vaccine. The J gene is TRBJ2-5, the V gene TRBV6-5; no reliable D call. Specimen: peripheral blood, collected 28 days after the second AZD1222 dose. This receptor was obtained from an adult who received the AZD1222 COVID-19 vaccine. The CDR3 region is CASSYSRPAETQYF. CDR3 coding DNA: TGTGCCAGCAGTTACTCACGGCCCGCGGAGACCCAGTACTTC.